This T cell receptor (beta chain) was found in a study of Tregs in tolerant kidney transplant recipients. TCRdb keeps only in-frame clones here, not all; method: immunoSEQ multiplex PCR. The sample consists of about 52,000 clones, about 90% of them appearing once. Related graft donors supplied nonmyeloablative bone marrow transplants, and mixed chimerism was transient. CD4+CD25+CD127- Tregs, CD4+CD25- non-Tregs, CD4 and CD8 cells were sorted. In the case of this clone: Its antigen remains unknown.

Germline lookup yields CDR1 MNHEY and CDR2 SMNVEV (reference sequence). The ends lost 11 bases at V and 0 bases at J; junction bases unmatched: 8. The CDR3 covers 15 residues. Study-level findings and limits: Validation in larger populations is needed because few patients were studied.

This chain connects TRBV27 to TRBJ2-3; 10 bases agree with TRBD2. This clonotype was obtained from a human patient who received a combined kidney and bone marrow transplant. Some of these T cells may belong to the graft donor. The material sequenced was CD8+ T cells from blood (PBMCs), taken 24 months after the transplant. The CDR3 protein is CAASGTSESTDTQYF. The CDR3 DNA sequence: TGTGCCGCTTCCGGGACTAGCGAAAGCACAGATACGCAGTATTTT.